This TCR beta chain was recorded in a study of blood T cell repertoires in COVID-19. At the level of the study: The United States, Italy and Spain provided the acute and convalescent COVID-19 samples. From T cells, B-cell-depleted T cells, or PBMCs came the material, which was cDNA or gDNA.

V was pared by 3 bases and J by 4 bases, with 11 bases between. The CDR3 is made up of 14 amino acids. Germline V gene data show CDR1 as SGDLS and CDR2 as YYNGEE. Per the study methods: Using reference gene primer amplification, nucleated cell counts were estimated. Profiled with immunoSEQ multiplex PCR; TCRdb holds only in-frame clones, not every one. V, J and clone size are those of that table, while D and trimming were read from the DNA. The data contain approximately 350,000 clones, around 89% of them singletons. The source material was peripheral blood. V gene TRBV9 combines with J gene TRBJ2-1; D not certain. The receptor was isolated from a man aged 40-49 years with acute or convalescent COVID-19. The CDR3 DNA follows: TGTGCCAGCAGCGGCAGTTCTTCATACAATGAGCAGTTCTTC. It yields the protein CASSGSSSYNEQFF. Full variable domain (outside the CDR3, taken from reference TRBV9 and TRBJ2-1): DSGVTQTPKHLITATGQRVTLRCSPRSGDLSVYWYQQSLDQGLQFLIQYYNGEERAKGNILERFSAQQFPDLHSELNLSSLELGDSALYFCASSGSSSYNEQFFGPGTRLTVL.